These 11 T cell receptor beta chains were all obtained from the same sample, sequenced in a study of blood T cell repertoires in COVID-19. Data came from immunoSEQ multiplex PCR; TCRdb stores just in-frame clones and leaves some out. The repertoire has about 240,000 clones, around 85% of them found once; the top ten carry approximately 9.4%. The sample consisted of peripheral blood. The receptor source for this set is a woman older than 75 with acute or convalescent COVID-19.

CDR3 sequence: CASRGQGGNTIYF. The CDR3 DNA sequence: TGCGCCAGCAGAGGACAGGGAGGAAACACCATATATTTT. The chain is built from TRBV5-1 and TRBJ1-3; 8 positions match TRBD1. Germline values: CDR1 SGHRS, CDR2 YFSETQ. Trimming at V came to 5 bases and at J to 4 bases, leaving 2 bases not matched to a gene. The CDR3 extends over 13 amino acids.

The rearrangement joins TRBV2 to TRBJ1-6, with D possibly TRBD1 on 6 matching bases. Trimming removed 7 bases at V and 10 bases at J, with 23 bases between. Per the germline V gene, CDR1 is SNHLY and CDR2 is FYNNEI. The CDR3 is 16 amino acids. The CDR3 DNA is TGTGCCAGCACCCTACCCCTTACAGGGATGAGATCACCCCTCCACTTT. This encodes CASTLPLTGMRSPLHF.

The gene calls are TRBV18 and TRBJ1-1, with D perhaps matching TRBD1 (6 bases). Germline CDR1 and CDR2: KGHSH and LQKENI. The CDR3 is 15 amino acids. V dropped 2 bases and J dropped 2 bases, with 12 bases sitting between them. The CDR3 is CASSPGGVPNTEAFF. In DNA form, the CDR3 reads TGTGCCAGCTCACCAGGGGGCGTCCCTAACACTGAAGCTTTCTTT.

The chain recombines TRBV6-5 with TRBJ1-5, with 12 positions matching TRBD1. The CDR3 has 15 residues. After removal of 5 bases from V and 6 bases from J, the junction contained 5 bases not matched to a gene. Germline assignment: CDR1 MNHEY and CDR2 SVGAGI. The CDR3 DNA follows: TGTGCCAGCAGTCGGGACAGGGGGCAAATTCAGCCCCAGCATTTT. Translation: CASSRDRGQIQPQHF.

The chain carries TRBV3-1 (or the pseudogene TRBV3-2) and TRBJ2-7, with no clear D. Germline CDR1 LGHDT, CDR2 YNNKEL (reference sequence). The CDR3 is 14 residues long. V dropped 2 bases and J dropped 2 bases, with 10 bases sitting between them. CDR3 nucleotides: TGTGCCAGCAGCCAATTGTCAGGAACCTACGAGCAGTACTTC. Residues: CASSQLSGTYEQYF.

Concerning this clone: One end of the junction is discordant with germline, which a read error may explain. CDR3 loop: CASSQGEGTFALF. The CDR3 nucleotides are TGTGCCAGCAGCCAAGGCGAGGGGACATTCGCGCTCTTC. The chain carries TRBV3-1 (or the pseudogene TRBV3-2) and TRBJ2-1, with D tentatively TRBD1 (6 bases). Germline CDR1 and CDR2: LGHDT and YNNKEL (reference sequence). There are 13 residues in the CDR3.

With respect to this clone: The identical CDR3 is also encoded by other nucleotide sequences in the sample. The rearrangement uses TRBV9 and TRBJ2-7; 9 nucleotides agree with TRBD1. The CDR3 runs to 14 residues. Germline values: CDR1 SGDLS, CDR2 YYNGEE. The J segment lost 3 bases and the V segment lost 0 bases, leaving 1 base of the junction unmatched. The CDR3 DNA sequence: TGTGCCAGCAGCGTAGGGGACAGGGACTACGAGCAGTACTTC. This codes for CASSVGDRDYEQYF.

This rearrangement joins TRBV28 to TRBJ1-2, with D possibly being TRBD1 (6 bases). CDR3 length equals 15 residues. Trimming removed 3 bases from V and 4 bases from J, with 15 bases in between. From germline, CDR1 is MDHEN and CDR2 SYDVKM. CDR3 DNA: TGTGCCAGCAGTTTTCGCCCAGGGGTGATCTATGGCTACACCTTC. Its translation: CASSFRPGVIYGYTF.

On this clone itself: This same CDR3 is encoded by further DNA sequences in the sample. The chain links TRBV5-1 to TRBJ1-1; D call uncertain. Germline lookup yields CDR1 SGHRS and CDR2 YFSETQ. The CDR3 covers 13 residues. Trimming took 0 bases from V and 1 from J, leaving 4 bases between them. In DNA, the CDR3 is TGCGCCAGCAGCTTGGGGGCGAACACTGAAGCTTTCTTT. It yields the protein CASSLGANTEAFF.

This sequence joins TRBV27 and TRBJ1-4, with D hard to call. The CDR3 is 14 amino acids. The germline V gene has CDR1 MNHEY and CDR2 SMNVEV (reference sequence). V was trimmed by 3 bases and J by 4 bases, leaving 9 bases between them. CDR3 sequence: CASSLWRDNEKLFF. The CDR3 region has the DNA TGTGCCAGCAGTTTGTGGCGGGATAATGAAAAACTGTTTTTT.

V and J are TRBV7-2 and TRBJ2-2; 9 nucleotides line up with TRBD2. Germline V lookup: CDR1 SGHTA, CDR2 FQGNSA. This CDR3 spans 17 amino acids. With 5 bases clipped from V and 1 base from J, the junction kept 8 bases outside the gene matches. The CDR3 bases are TGTGCCAGCAGCATAAGGAAGCGGGGGGTGAACACCGGGGAGCTGTTTTTT. It is translated as CASSIRKRGVNTGELFF.